This T cell receptor beta chain emerged from a study of OX40 agonist ivuxolimab in advanced cancers. Study observations and caveats: Circulating CD4+ and CD8+ T cells showed clonal expansion by week 6 at 0.1 to 3.0 mg/kg. Certain nonresponders likewise exhibited a low normalized T-cell clonal expansion. Among expanded peripheral T cells, antigen specificity went undetermined.

Germline CDR1 LGHNT, CDR2 FRNRAP. Trimming shortened V by 0 bases and J by 0 bases, and 19 bases separated the two germline ends. The CDR3 sequence is 19 residues long. Points on this clone: The target antigen is unknown.

Anyone with autoimmune disease history or systemic immunosuppression was excluded. This table comes from immunoSEQ multiplex PCR, and its TCRdb copy is limited to in-frame clones, with some not included. The sample consists of more than 65,000 clones, more than 75% of them appearing once. The sequence was obtained from an adult with an advanced solid tumor such as melanoma, head and neck, liver or kidney cancer. The source was CD4+ or CD8+ T cells sorted from blood, collected in a trial of the OX40 agonist ivuxolimab. The chain couples TRBV12-5 to TRBJ2-3; D may be TRBD2 (6 bases). Written as DNA, the CDR3 is TGTGCTAGTGGTTTGGTAAACCCATACGGGGAGGCTAGCACAGATACGCAGTATTTT. Protein product: CASGLVNPYGEASTDTQYF.